Below, 6 T cell receptor beta chains from the same sample are listed, as sequenced in a study of blood T cell repertoires in COVID-19. The protocol was immunoSEQ multiplex PCR, while the TCRdb copy is restricted to in-frame clones and leaves out a portion. The sample holds about 270,000 clones; around nine tenths are singletons and the top ten take around 13%. The sequenced sample consisted of peripheral blood. The receptor set was obtained from a woman aged 70-85 years with COVID-19, enrolled during active disease.

V is TRBV24-1 and J is TRBJ2-5, with a weak D call TRBD1 (5 bases). The germline V gene has CDR1 KGHDR and CDR2 SFDVKD. V was shortened by 4 bases and J by 7 bases, with 15 bases between the two germline ends. The CDR3 covers 14 residues. For the CDR3, the DNA is TGTGCCACCAGTGAGAAATACAGGTTAGGGACCCAGTACTTC. Protein product: CATSEKYRLGTQYF.

The genes are TRBV24-1 and TRBJ1-2, with D hard to call. The length of the CDR3 is 14 residues. The ends were cut back, 1 base at V and 2 bases at J, with 7 bases in the middle. Germline CDR1 and CDR2: KGHDR and SFDVKD. In DNA, the CDR3 is TGTGCCACCAGTGATTTCTCCAGGAACTATGGCTACACCTTC. It yields the protein CATSDFSRNYGYTF.

A single count supports this clone. Here the CDR3 reads CASSPWTGKGQETQYF. The CDR3 nucleotides are TGTGCCAGCAGCCCCTGGACAGGGAAGGGCCAAGAGACCCAGTACTTC. The chain uses TRBV7-7 and TRBJ2-5; the match to TRBD1 covers 8 bases. Germline V CDR1 and CDR2: SSHAT, FNYEAQ (reference sequence). The length of the CDR3 is 16 residues. Germline trimming cut 5 bases from V and 1 base from J; bases unmatched to any gene: 9.

The J gene is TRBJ2-7, the V gene TRBV11-2, with TRBD1 matching 7 bases. There are 13 residues in the CDR3. In germline, CDR1 is SGHAT, CDR2 FQNNGV. Unmatched junction bases numbered 4, after V lost 5 bases and J lost 3 bases. CDR3 sequence: CASSPRTGYEQYF. CDR3 in DNA: TGTGCCAGCAGCCCCCGGACAGGCTACGAGCAGTACTTC.

The chain uses TRBV19 and TRBJ1-6, with TRBD1 matching 8 bases. This CDR3 is built from 15 residues. CDR1 and CDR2 (germline): LNHDA, SQIVND (reference sequence). J lost 3 bases, V lost 5 bases, and 3 bases had no gene match. The CDR3 nucleotides are TGTGCCAGTAGTTCCGGGACAGGCTATAATTCACCCCTCCACTTT. This sequence encodes CASSSGTGYNSPLHF.

The J gene is TRBJ2-7, the V gene TRBV11-2, with TRBD1 matching over 8 bases. CDR3 size: 14 residues. The trim removed 4 bases at V and 7 bases at J, leaving 9 bases unmatched. CDR1 and CDR2 from the germline V gene are SGHAT and FQNNGV. This CDR3 is CASSSTQGAQEQYF. The CDR3 nucleotides read TGTGCCAGCAGCTCAACCCAGGGGGCGCAAGAGCAGTACTTC.